Listed below are T cell receptor beta chains from one sample, sequenced in a study of blood T cell repertoires in COVID-19. Assay used: immunoSEQ multiplex PCR; TCRdb lists only in-frame clones, some missing. The profile shows 270,000 or so clones, 86% of them singletons. The specimen was peripheral blood. The receptors come from a woman aged 25 to 45 with COVID-19, enrolled during active disease. Each CDR3 is given with its conserved first and last residue.

j_call v_call cdr3_aa
TRBJ2-1 TRBV5-8 CASSTLWIAGGHPEQFF
TRBJ2-3 TRBV30 CAWTVESVGQYF
TRBJ2-7 TRBV6-5 CASGGGAGALYEQYF
TRBJ1-1 TRBV6-5 CAIQVGTEAFF
TRBJ2-7 TRBV6-2/TRBV6-3 CASSYLLAAVYEQYF
TRBJ1-2 TRBV7-9 CASSFDSYGYTF
TRBJ2-3 TRBV4-1 CASSQDFLPSAGTDTQYF
TRBJ1-2 TRBV28 CALKTQNYGYTF
TRBJ2-5 TRBV3-1/TRBV3-2 CASLRTFEETQYF
TRBJ1-1 TRBV6-4 CASSRDRVNTEAFF
TRBJ2-7 TRBV2 CASSEPRGTLSYEQYF
TRBJ2-5 TRBV7-9 CASSFGLVGQGTQYF
TRBJ1-1 TRBV2 CASRSGGNTEAFF
TRBJ2-5 TRBV18 CASSKTGGETQYF
TRBJ2-7 TRBV5-4 CASSHERRDSYEQYF
TRBJ2-7 TRBV10-2 CASSESQGLNF
TRBJ1-1 TRBV27 CASSSLMFRHMNTEAFF
TRBJ2-7 TRBV28 CASWDPGLATYQYF
TRBJ2-3 TRBV29-1 CSGDRGGGDTQYF
TRBJ1-2 TRBV12-3/TRBV12-4 CASHTDLLWGYTF
TRBJ2-3 TRBV11-3 CASSLAAAGGYF
TRBJ2-5 TRBV7-9 CASSRTGSGETQYF
TRBJ2-3 TRBV5-1 CASSLGDSSTDTQYF
TRBJ2-7 TRBV4-1 CASSQGQGAYEQYF
TRBJ2-2 TRBV11-2 CASRKSPGEWSGELFF
TRBJ1-4 TRBV7-9 CASTGTENEKLFF
TRBJ2-7 TRBV5-1 CASSLWGTGQGYEQYF
TRBJ1-1 TRBV7-2 CASSTGQLMNTEAFF
TRBJ1-5 TRBV19 CATKRTGANQPQHF
TRBJ2-7 TRBV28 CASRTQGYEQYF
TRBJ2-7 TRBV28 CASRGQGEGFDEQYF
TRBJ2-5 TRBV5-6 CASSYRLAGGTETQYF
TRBJ1-1 TRBV5-6 CASSFGQKGTEAFF
TRBJ1-5 TRBV5-3 CARSLVETGDQPQHF
TRBJ1-5 TRBV21-1 CASSRRGRINQPQHF
TRBJ2-7 TRBV28 CASLPSGGFYEQYF
TRBJ1-1 TRBV19 CASTAPQDVETEAFF
TRBJ2-5 TRBV18 CASSLGLAAGETQYF
TRBJ1-4 TRBV10-3 CALRGLREKLFF
TRBJ2-1 TRBV4-1 CASSQTQGAVVDNEQFF
TRBJ1-4 TRBV19 CASSTDRVGATNEKLFF
TRBJ1-4 TRBV12-3/TRBV12-4 CASRRGINEKLFF
TRBJ2-7 TRBV6-2/TRBV6-3 CASSYWSGGRYEQYF
TRBJ2-1 TRBV24-1 CATSDLRLAGGDEQFF
TRBJ2-7 TRBV3-1/TRBV3-2 CASSRFLYEQYF
TRBJ1-2 TRBV4-1 CASSLDLNNYGYTF
TRBJ1-5 TRBV27 CASSFQGDNQPQHF
TRBJ2-3 TRBV5-4 CASSLGGGGTDTQYF
TRBJ2-6 TRBV11-2 CASSLDPQIGSGANVLTF
TRBJ1-2 TRBV19 CASSIATENYGYTF
TRBJ1-2 TRBV28 CASSFQGRGYYGYTF
TRBJ2-3 TRBV15 CATSRSGGFTDTQYF
TRBJ2-5 TRBV5-1 CASSGLGAAQETQYF